This entry describes one TCR beta chain. Its specificity is not known. The split of CD4+ cells yielded CD45RA+ naive and CD45RA-negative memory subsets. Some clones are missing from TCRdb's copy, which holds only in-frame ones; the method was immunoSEQ multiplex PCR. Of about 1.5 million clones in the sample, approximately 97% were seen once. The sample comes from a study of shared clonotypes between healthy human individuals. Overall study findings and caveats: Represented genetic and exposure-history diversity was restricted by having few donors. Clonotypes which were not shared had lower generation probabilities than clonotypes that all four donors shared. Collection of samples was limited to blood; tissue repertoires likely differ.

Looked up from germline, CDR1 is LGHNT and CDR2 is FRNRAP. CDR3 length equals 17 residues. The sequence was obtained from a man between 25 and 39 years old in good health. J is TRBJ1-1 and V is TRBV12-5; a possible D gene is TRBD1 (6 bases). Sample: naive CD4+ T cells sorted from blood. The subset was: CD45RA+ positively selected. This CDR3 reads CAPRGQVVSRTVTEAFF. In DNA form, the CDR3 reads TGTGCCCCCAGGGGTCAGGTCGTATCGCGGACGGTCACTGAAGCTTTCTTT.